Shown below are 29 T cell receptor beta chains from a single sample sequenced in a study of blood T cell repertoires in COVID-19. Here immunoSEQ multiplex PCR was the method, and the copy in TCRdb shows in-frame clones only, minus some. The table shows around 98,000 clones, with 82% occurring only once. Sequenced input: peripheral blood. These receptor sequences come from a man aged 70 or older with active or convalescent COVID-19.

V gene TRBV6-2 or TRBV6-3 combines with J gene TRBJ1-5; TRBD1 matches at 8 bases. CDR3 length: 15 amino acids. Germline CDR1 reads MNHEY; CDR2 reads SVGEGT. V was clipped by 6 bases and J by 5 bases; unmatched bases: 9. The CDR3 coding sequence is TGTGCCAGCAGCGCTCACAGGGGGGGGGATCAGCCCCAGCATTTT. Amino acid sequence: CASSAHRGGDQPQHF.

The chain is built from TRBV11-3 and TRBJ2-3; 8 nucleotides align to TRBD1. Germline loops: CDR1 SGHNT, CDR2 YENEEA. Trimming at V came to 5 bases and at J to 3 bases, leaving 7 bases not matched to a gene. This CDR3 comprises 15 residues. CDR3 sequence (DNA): TGTGCCAGCAGCCCCGGGGACAGGAGAACAGATACGCAGTATTTT. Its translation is CASSPGDRRTDTQYF.

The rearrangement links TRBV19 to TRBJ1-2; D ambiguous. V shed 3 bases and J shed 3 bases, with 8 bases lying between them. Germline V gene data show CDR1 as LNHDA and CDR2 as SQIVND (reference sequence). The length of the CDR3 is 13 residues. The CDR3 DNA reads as TGTGCCAGTAGTATGGGCAGATACTATGGCTACACCTTC. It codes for CASSMGRYYGYTF.

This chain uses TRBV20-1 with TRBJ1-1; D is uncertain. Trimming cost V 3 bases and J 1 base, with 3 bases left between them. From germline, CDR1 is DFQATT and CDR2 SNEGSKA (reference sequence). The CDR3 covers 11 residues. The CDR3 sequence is CSASRNTEAFF. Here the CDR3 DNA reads TGCAGTGCTAGTCGGAACACTGAAGCTTTCTTT.

The CDR3 sequence: CASSLTGVWRNEQFF. The CDR3, as DNA: TGTGCCAGCAGTTTAACGGGGGTGTGGCGCAATGAGCAGTTCTTC. The rearrangement joins TRBV27 to TRBJ2-1, with a weak D call TRBD2 (6 bases). The germline gives CDR1 MNHEY, CDR2 SMNVEV (reference sequence). This CDR3 comprises 15 residues. V dropped 2 bases and J dropped 6 bases, with 14 bases sitting between them.

CDR3 loop: CASGRRTMNTEAFF. Written as DNA, the CDR3 is TGTGCCAGCGGGAGGAGGACGATGAACACTGAAGCTTTCTTT. This chain joins TRBV6-5 and TRBJ1-1; D ambiguous. The V gene lost 8 bases and the J gene lost 0 bases, with 13 bases spanning the gap. The CDR3 length is 14 residues. Germline V lookup: CDR1 MNHEY, CDR2 SVGAGI.

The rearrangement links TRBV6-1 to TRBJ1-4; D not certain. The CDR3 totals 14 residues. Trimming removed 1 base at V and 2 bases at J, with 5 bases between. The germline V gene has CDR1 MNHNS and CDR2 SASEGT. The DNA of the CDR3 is TGTGCCAGCAGTGAAGGGGCCACTAATGAAAAACTGTTTTTT. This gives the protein CASSEGATNEKLFF.

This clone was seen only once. The CDR3 DNA follows: TGTGCCAGCAGTTACCCTCGAACAAGTGCCGGGGAGCTGTTTTTT. Encoded protein: CASSYPRTSAGELFF. The rearrangement links TRBV6-5 to TRBJ2-2, with D hard to call. The CDR3 sequence is 15 residues long. V dropped 2 bases and J dropped 6 bases, with 13 bases sitting between them. CDR1 MNHEY and CDR2 SVGAGI come from the germline V gene.

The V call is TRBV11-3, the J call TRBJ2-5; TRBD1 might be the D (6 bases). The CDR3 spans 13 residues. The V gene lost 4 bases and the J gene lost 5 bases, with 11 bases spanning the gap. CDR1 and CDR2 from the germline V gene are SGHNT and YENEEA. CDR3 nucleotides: TGTGCCAGCAGCTGGGGGCCCGGGGAGACCCAGTACTTC. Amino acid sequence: CASSWGPGETQYF.

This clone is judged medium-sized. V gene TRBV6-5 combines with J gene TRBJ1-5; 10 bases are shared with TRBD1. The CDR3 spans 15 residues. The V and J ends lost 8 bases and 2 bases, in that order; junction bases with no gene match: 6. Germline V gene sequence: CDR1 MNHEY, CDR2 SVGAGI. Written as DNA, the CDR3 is TGTGCCAGCCAAGCCGGGACAGGGGGCAATCAGCCCCAGCATTTT. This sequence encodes CASQAGTGGNQPQHF.

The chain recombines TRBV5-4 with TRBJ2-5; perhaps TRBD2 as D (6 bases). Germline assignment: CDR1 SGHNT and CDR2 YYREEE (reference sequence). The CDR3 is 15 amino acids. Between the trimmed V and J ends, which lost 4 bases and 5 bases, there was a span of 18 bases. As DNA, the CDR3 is TGTGCCAGCAGCCCCTCCGGAGCTAGCGCCGAGACCCAGTACTTC. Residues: CASSPSGASAETQYF. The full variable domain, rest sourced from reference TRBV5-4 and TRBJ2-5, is ETGVTQSPTHLIKTRGQQVTLRCSSQSGHNTVSWYQQALGQGPQFIFQYYREEENGRGNFPPRFSGLQFPNYSSELNVNALELDDSALYLCASSPSGASAETQYFGPGTRLLVL.

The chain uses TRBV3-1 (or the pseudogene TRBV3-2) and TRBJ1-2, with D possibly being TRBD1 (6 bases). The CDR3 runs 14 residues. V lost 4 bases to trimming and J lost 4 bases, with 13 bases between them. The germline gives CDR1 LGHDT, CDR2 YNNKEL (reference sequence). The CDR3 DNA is TGTGCCAGCAGCCCCGGGGGGCGCGGCTATGGCTACACCTTC. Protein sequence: CASSPGGRGYGYTF.

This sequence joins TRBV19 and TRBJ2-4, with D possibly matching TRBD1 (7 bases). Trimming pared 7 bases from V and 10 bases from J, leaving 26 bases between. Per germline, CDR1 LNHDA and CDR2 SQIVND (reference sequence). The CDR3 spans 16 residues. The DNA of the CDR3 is TGTGCCAGTACCGAACTAGGGACAGCGGGCGTAGGGATTCAGTACTTC. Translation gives CASTELGTAGVGIQYF.

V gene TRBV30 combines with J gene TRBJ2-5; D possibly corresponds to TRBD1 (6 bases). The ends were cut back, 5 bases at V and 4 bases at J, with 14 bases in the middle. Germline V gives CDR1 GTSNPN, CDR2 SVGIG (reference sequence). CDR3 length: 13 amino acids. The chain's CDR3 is CAWEGQPGETQYF. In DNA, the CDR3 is TGTGCCTGGGAGGGACAACCCGGAGAGACCCAGTACTTC. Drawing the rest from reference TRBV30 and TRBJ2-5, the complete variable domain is SQTIHQWPATLVQPVGSPLSLECTVEGTSNPNLYWYRQAAGRGLQLLFYSVGIGQISSEVPQNLSASRPQDRQFILSSKKLLLSDSGFYLCAWEGQPGETQYFGPGTRLLVL.

DNA of the CDR3: TGTGCCATCAGTGCCCGGGGGGGCCCTGGGGGGACCCAGTACTTC. It yields the protein CAISARGGPGGTQYF. This rearrangement joins TRBV10-3 to TRBJ2-5; 8 positions agree with TRBD2. CDR3 length equals 15 residues. Per the germline V gene, CDR1 is ENHRY and CDR2 is SYGVKD. The trim removed 4 bases at V and 7 bases at J, leaving 11 bases unmatched.

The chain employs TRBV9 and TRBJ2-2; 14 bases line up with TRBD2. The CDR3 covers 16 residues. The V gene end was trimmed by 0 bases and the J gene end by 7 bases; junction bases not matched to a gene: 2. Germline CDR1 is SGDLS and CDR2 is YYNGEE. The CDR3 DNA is TGTGCCAGCAGCGTAGAGGGACTAGCGGGGGTCGGGGAGCTGTTTTTT. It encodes CASSVEGLAGVGELFF.

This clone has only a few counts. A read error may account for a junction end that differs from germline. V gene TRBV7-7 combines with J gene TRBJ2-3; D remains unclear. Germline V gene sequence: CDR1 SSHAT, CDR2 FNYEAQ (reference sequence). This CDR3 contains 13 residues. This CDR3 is CASSLDLADTQYF. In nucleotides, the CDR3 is TGTGCTAGCAGCTTAGACTTAGCAGATACGCAGTATTTT.

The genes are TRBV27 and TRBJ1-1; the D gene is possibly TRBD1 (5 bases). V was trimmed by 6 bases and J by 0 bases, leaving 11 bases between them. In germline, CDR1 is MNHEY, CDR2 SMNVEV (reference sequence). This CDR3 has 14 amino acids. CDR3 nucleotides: TGTGCCAGCAGGTCCGCAGGGTTGAACACTGAAGCTTTCTTT. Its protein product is CASRSAGLNTEAFF.

The CDR3 spells CASSERGYDTQYF. The CDR3, as DNA: TGTGCCAGCAGTGAGAGAGGTTATGATACGCAGTATTTT. This chain links TRBV6-2 or TRBV6-3 with TRBJ2-3; no firm D call. This CDR3 comprises 13 residues. V dropped 5 bases and J dropped 6 bases, with 12 bases sitting between them. Germline V gene lookup returns CDR1 MNHEY and CDR2 SVGEGT.

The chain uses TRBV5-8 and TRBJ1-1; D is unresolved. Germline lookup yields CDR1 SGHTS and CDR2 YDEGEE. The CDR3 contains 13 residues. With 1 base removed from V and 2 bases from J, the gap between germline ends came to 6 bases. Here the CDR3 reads CASSLWANTEAFF. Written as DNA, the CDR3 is TGTGCCAGCAGCTTGTGGGCCAACACTGAAGCTTTCTTT.

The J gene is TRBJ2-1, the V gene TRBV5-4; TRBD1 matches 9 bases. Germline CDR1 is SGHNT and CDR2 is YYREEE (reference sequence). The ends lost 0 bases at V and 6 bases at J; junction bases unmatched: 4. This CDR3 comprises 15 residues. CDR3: CASSLDRGHGNEQFF. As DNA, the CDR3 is TGTGCCAGCAGCTTGGACAGGGGGCATGGCAATGAGCAGTTCTTC.

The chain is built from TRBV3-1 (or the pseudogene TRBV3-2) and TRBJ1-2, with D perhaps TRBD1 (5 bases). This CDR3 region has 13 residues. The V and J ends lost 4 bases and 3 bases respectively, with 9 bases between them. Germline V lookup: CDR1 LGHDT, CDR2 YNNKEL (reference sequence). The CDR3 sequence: CASSRREDYGYTF. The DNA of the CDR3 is TGTGCCAGCAGCCGCAGGGAGGACTATGGCTACACCTTC.

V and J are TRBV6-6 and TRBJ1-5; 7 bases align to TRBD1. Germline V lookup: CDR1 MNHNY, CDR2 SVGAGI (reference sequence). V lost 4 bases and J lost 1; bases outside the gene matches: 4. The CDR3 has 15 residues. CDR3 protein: CASSWGDSSNQPQHF. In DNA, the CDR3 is TGTGCCAGCAGTTGGGGGGACAGCAGCAATCAGCCCCAGCATTTT.

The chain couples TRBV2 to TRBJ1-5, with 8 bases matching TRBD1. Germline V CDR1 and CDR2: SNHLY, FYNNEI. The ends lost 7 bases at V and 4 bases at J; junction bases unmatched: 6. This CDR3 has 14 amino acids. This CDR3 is CASKGRTGNQPQHF. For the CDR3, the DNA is TGTGCCAGCAAGGGGAGGACAGGGAATCAGCCCCAGCATTTT.

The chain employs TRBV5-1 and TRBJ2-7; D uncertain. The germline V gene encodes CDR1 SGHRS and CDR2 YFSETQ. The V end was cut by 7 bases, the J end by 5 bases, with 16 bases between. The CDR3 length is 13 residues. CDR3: CASAARFEDEQYF. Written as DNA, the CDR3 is TGCGCCAGCGCGGCGAGATTTGAAGACGAGCAGTACTTC.

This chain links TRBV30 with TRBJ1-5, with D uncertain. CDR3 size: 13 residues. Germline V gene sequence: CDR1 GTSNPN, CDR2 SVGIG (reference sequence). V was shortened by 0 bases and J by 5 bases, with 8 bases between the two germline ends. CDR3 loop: CAWSVRFDQPQHF. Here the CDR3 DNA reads TGTGCCTGGAGTGTACGGTTTGATCAGCCCCAGCATTTT.

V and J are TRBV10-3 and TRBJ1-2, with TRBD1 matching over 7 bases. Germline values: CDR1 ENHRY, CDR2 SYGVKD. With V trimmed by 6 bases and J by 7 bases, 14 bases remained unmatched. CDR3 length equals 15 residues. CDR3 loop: CAIRRTGNPTGGYTF. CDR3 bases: TGTGCCATCAGGCGGACAGGAAACCCAACGGGTGGCTACACCTTC.

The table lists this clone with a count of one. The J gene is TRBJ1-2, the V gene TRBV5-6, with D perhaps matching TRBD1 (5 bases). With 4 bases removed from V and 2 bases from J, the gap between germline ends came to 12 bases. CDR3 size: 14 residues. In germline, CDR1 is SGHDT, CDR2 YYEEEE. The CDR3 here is CASSDEGLNYGYTF. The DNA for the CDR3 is TGTGCCAGCAGCGATGAGGGACTCAACTATGGCTACACCTTC.

CDR3 nucleotides: TGCAGCGGGTCTACGGATACGCAGTATTTT. Amino acid sequence: CSGSTDTQYF. The chain combines TRBV29-1 with TRBJ2-3, with unresolved D. The germline V gene encodes CDR1 SQVTM and CDR2 ANQGSEA. CDR3 length equals 10 residues. V lost 7 bases and J 6 bases, leaving 8 bases between the germline ends.